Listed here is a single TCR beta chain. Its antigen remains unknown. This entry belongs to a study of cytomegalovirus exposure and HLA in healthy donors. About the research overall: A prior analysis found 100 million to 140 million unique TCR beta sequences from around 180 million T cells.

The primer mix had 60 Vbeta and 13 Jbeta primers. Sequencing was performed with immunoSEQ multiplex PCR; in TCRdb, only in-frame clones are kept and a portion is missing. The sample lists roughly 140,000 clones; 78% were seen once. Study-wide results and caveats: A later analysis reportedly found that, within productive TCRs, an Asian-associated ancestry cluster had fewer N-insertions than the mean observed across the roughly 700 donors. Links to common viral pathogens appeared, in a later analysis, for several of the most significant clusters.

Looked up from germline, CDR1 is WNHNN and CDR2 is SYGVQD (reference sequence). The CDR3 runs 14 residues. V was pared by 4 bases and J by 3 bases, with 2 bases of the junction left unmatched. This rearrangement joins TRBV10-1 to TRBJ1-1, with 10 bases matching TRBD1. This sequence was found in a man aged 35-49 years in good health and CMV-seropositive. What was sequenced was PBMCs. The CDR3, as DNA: TGCGCCAGCAGTGGAGGACAGGGGGACACTGAAGCTTTCTTT. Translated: CASSGGQGDTEAFF.